The clone carrying this T cell receptor (beta chain) was recorded once. Generated by immunoSEQ multiplex PCR, the TCRdb table keeps only in-frame clones and is missing some. The sample contains about 67,000 clones, about 90% of which appear only once. The CDR3 has 18 residues. Germline loops: CDR1 SGHAT, CDR2 FQNNGV. J gave up 10 bases and V 0 bases, and 13 bases lay outside the gene matches. This sample stems from a study of T cell changes during pregnancy in multiple sclerosis. The receptor was isolated from a female donor with multiple sclerosis, enrolled in a pregnancy study. The sample consisted of peripheral blood, taken in the first trimester of pregnancy. The chain joins TRBV11-2 to TRBJ2-1, with 12 bases aligning to TRBD1. Here the CDR3 DNA reads TGTGCCAGCAGCTTAGATTCTCTCCGGGACAGGGGGCTACAGGAGCAGTTCTTC. This gives the protein CASSLDSLRDRGLQEQFF.